The sequence of this TCR beta chain was determined in a study of Graves' ophthalmopathy and Graves' hyperthyroidism. Study results and limitations: Classification of ophthalmopathy versus stable hyperthyroidism by a 13-signature model yielded 85% to 90% sensitivity and around 77% specificity. Detection in blood was also observed for most expanded thyroid clonotypes above 0.001 frequency.

Someone took the PBMCs out of 10 ml of fresh peripheral blood. Amplification of TCR beta CDR3 regions used RNA transcripts. HTBI primers were used in a first-round RT-PCR, which preceded a second-round multiplex PCR. TCRdb redid the calling of the multiplex PCR reads with MiXCR, one entry per CDR3 protein. The table shows 360,000 or so distinct CDR3 sequences, with 15% to 20% occurring only once. Looked up from germline, CDR1 is MNHNS and CDR2 is SASEGT. The CDR3 is 15 residues long. J gave up 5 bases and V 5 bases, and 8 bases lay outside the gene matches. This clonotype was seen ten or more times. What it binds is unknown.

The source material was peripheral blood. The sequence derives from a woman younger than 35 with Graves' ophthalmopathy. The V call is TRBV6-1, the J call TRBJ1-2, with 10 bases that match TRBD1. The CDR3 coding sequence is TGTGCCAGCAGTCTGGGACAGGGGCGGCAATATGGCTACACCTTC. Its protein product is CASSLGQGRQYGYTF.